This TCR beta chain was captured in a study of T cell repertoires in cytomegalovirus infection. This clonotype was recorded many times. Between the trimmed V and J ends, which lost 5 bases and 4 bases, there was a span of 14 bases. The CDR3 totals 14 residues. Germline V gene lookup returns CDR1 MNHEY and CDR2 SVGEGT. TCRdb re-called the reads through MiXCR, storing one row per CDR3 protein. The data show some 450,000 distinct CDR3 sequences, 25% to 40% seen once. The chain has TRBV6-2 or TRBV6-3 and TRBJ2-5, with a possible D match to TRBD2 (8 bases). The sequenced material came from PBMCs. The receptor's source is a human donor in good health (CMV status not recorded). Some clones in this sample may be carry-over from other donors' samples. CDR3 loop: CASSPGRGRETQYF. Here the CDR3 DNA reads TGTGCCAGCAGTCCCGGGAGGGGGCGAGAGACCCAGTACTTC.